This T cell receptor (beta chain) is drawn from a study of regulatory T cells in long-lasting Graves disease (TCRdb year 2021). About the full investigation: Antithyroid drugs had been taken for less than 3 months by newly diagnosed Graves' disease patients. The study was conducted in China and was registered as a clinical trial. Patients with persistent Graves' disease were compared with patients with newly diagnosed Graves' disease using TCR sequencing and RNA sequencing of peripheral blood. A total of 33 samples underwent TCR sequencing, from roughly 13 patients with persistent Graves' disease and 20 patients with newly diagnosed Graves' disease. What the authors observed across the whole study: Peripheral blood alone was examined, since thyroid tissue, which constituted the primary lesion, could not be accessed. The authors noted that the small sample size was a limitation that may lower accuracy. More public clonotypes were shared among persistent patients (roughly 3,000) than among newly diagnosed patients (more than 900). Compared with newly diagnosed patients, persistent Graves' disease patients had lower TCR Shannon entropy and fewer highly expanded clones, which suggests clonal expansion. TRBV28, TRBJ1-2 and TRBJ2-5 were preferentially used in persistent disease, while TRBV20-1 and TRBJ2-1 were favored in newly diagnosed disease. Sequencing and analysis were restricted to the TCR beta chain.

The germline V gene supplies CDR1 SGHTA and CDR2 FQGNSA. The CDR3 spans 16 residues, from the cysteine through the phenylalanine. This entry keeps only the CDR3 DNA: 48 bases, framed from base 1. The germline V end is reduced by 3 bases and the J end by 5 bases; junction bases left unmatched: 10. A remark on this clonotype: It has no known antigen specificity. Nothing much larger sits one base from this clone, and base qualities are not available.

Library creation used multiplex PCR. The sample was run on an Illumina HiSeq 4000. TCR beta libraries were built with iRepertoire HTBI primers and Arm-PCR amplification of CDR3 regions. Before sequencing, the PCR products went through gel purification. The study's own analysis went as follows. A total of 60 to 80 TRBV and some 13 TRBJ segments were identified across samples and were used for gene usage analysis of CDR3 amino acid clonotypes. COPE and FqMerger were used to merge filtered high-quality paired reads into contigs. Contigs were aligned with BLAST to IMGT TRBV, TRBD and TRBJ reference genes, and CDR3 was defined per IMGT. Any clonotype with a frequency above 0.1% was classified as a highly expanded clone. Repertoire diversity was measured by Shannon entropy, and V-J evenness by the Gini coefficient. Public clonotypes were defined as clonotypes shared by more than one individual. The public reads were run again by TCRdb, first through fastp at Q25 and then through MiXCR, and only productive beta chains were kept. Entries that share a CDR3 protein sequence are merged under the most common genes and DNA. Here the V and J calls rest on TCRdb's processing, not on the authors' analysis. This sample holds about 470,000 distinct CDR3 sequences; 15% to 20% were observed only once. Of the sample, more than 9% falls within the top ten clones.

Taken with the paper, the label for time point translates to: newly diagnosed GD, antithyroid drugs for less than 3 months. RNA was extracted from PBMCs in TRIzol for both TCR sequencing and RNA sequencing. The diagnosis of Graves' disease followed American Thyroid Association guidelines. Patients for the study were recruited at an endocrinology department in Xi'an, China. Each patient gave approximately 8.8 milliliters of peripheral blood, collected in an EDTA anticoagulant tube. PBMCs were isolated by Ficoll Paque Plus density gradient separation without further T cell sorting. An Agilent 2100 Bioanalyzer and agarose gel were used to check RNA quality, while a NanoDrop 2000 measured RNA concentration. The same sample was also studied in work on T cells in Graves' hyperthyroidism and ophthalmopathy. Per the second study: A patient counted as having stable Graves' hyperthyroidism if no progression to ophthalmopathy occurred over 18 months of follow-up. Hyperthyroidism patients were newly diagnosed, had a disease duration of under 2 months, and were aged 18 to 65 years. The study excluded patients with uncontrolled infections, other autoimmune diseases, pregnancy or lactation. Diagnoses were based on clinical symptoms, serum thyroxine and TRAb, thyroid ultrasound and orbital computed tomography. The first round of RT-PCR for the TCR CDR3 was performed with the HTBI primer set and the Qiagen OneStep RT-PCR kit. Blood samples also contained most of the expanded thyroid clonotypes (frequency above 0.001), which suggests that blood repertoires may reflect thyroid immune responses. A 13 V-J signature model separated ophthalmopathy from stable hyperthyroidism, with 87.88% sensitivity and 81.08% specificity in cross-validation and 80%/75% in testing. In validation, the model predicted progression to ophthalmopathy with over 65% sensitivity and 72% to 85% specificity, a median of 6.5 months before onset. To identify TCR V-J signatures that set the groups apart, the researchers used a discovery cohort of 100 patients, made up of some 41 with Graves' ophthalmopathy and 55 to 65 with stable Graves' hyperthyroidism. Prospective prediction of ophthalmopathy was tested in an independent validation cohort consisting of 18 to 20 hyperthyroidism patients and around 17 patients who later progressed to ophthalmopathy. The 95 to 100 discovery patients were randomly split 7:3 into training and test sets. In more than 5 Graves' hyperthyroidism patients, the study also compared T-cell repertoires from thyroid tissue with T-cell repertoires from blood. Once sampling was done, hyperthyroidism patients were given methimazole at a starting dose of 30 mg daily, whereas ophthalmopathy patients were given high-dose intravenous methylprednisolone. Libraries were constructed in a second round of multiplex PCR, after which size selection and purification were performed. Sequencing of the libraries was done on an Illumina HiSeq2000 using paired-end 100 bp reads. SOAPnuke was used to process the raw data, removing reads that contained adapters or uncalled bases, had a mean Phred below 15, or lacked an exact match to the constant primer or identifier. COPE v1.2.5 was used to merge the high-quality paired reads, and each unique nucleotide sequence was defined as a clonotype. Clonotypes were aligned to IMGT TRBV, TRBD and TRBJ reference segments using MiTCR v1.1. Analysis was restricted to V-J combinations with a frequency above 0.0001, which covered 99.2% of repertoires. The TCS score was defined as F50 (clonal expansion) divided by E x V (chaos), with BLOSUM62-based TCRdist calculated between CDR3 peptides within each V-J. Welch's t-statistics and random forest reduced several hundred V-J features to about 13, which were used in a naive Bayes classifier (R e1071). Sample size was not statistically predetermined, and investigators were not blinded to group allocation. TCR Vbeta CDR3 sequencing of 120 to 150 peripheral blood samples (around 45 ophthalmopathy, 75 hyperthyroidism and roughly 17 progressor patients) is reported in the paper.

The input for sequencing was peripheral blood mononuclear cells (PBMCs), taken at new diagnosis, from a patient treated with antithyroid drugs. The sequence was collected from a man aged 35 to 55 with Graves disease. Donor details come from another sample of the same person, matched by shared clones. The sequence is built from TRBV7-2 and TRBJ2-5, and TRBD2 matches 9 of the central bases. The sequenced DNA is TGTGCCAGCAGCTTGATCGGGCGGGAGGGCCTGGAGACCCAGTACTTC. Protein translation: CASSLIGREGLETQYF.